Listed below are T cell receptor beta chains from one sample, sequenced in a study of T cells in Graves' hyperthyroidism and ophthalmopathy. A single record per CDR3 protein comes from TCRdb applying MiXCR to the multiplex PCR reads. The data hold 600,000 or so distinct CDR3 sequences, with approximately 15% observed a single time. Sequenced input: blood. Receptors originate from a woman aged 18-29 years with Graves' ophthalmopathy. The CDR3 runs from the conserved cysteine through the conserved F or W. The D gene is left open where the match is weak. Some rows mark clone size as missing; the rest say once, few, many or name a class of expanded clone.

>NA|TRBV7-9|TRBJ2-7|many
TGTGCCAGCAGCTTAGTACTCTGGGGGAGCTCCTACGAGCAGTACTTC
CASSLVLWGSSYEQYF
>TRBD2|TRBV4-2|TRBJ2-7|few
TGTGCCAGCAGCCAAGGCCTAGCGGGGCCTGACGAGCAGTACTTC
CASSQGLAGPDEQYF
>NA|TRBV9|TRBJ2-1|NA
TGTGCCAGCAGCGTAGCGGGAGACAGAGGCAATGAGCAGTTCTTC
CASSVAGDRGNEQFF
>NA|TRBV28|TRBJ2-5|many
TGTGCCAGCAGTTTAGGGTCGTACCGGGAGACCCAGTACTTC
CASSLGSYRETQYF
>TRBD2|TRBV20-1|TRBJ2-5|many
TGCAGTGCTAGTCTGGGACTAGCGGGAGAAGAGACCCAGTACTTC
CSASLGLAGEETQYF
>NA|TRBV7-8|TRBJ1-1|many
TGTGCCTCGAGCGGGGACCGTGGCGGTGTAGGGAGGACTGAAGCTTTCTTT
CASSGDRGGVGRTEAFF
>NA|TRBV7-2|TRBJ2-3|many
TGTGCCAGCAGGTCACGTCAGGGGGACTACACAGATACGCAGTATTTT
CASRSRQGDYTDTQYF
>TRBD2|TRBV13|TRBJ2-1|many
TGTGCCAGCAGCAGCGGGAACTACAATGAGCAGTTCTTC
CASSSGNYNEQFF
>NA|TRBV3-1|TRBJ2-6|many
TGTGCCAGCAAAGAGATCTCTGGGGCCAACGTCCTGACTTTC
CASKEISGANVLTF
>NA|TRBV7-9|TRBJ2-5|many
TGTGCCAGCAGCCCTACATTCCAGGGGCGCGAGACCCAGTACTTC
CASSPTFQGRETQYF
>TRBD1|TRBV27|TRBJ1-2|NA
TGTGCCAGCAGTTCGACAGGGAATAACTATGGCTACACCTTC
CASSSTGNNYGYTF
>TRBD2|TRBV7-9|TRBJ2-1|many
TGTGCCAGCAGCTTAGGGGCTAGCGGGAGGTGGAATGAGCAGTTCTTC
CASSLGASGRWNEQFF
>NA|TRBV3-1|TRBJ1-3|NA
TGTGCCAGCAGCCCCGCCGGGGGCTCTGGAAACACCATATATTTT
CASSPAGGSGNTIYF
>NA|TRBV6-1|TRBJ2-7|many
TGTGCCAGCAGTGAATCCAGCAAAACCGGACCCGGGGGGCAGTACTTC
CASSESSKTGPGGQYF
>NA|TRBV6-2/TRBV6-3|TRBJ1-3|many
TGTGCCAGCAGTTACGACAGCTCTGGAAACACCATATATTTT
CASSYDSSGNTIYF
>NA|TRBV28|TRBJ1-2|few
TGTGCCAGCAGTCAACGAGTAGACTATGGCCACACCTTC
CASSQRVDYGHTF
>NA|TRBV6-1|TRBJ1-2|many
TGTGCCAGCTCCACGCCCGGGGACGGTCTCTATGGCTACACCTTC
CASSTPGDGLYGYTF
>NA|TRBV12-3/TRBV12-4|TRBJ1-6|many
TGTGCCAGCAGTTTAGGTCAGGGGAATTCACCCCTCCACTTT
CASSLGQGNSPLHF
>TRBD1|TRBV12-3/TRBV12-4|TRBJ2-5|many
TGTGCCAGCACCTGGACAGGGGAGTTTGGAGAGACCCAGTACTTC
CASTWTGEFGETQYF
>NA|TRBV6-1|TRBJ1-1|few
TGTGCCAGCAGTACAGGACACAGAGGGTTCACTGAAGCTTTCTTT
CASSTGHRGFTEAFF
>TRBD2|TRBV24-1|TRBJ2-1|many
TGTGCCACCAGTGACCCCGGGACTAGCGGGAGAAATGAGCAGTTCTTC
CATSDPGTSGRNEQFF
>TRBD1|TRBV10-3|TRBJ1-2|NA
TGTGCCATCAACCCCGGGACAGGCTATGGCTACACCTTC
CAINPGTGYGYTF
>TRBD2|TRBV6-1|TRBJ2-7|many
TGTGCCAGCTTACCCGGGAGGGGGGTCTACGAGCAGTACTTC
CASLPGRGVYEQYF
>NA|TRBV20-1|TRBJ1-2|NA
TGCAGTGCTAGAGATCGGGGGAGGACTTATGGCTACACCTTC
CSARDRGRTYGYTF
>NA|TRBV4-1|TRBJ2-1|many
TGCGCCAGCAGCCACAGACCCATACCTTACAATGAGCAGTTCTTC
CASSHRPIPYNEQFF
>NA|TRBV7-9|TRBJ2-3|NA
TGTGCCAGCAGCCTCCCGAATTTGACCGCTAAGAAGAGCACAGATACGCAGTATTTT
CASSLPNLTAKKSTDTQYF
>NA|TRBV7-2|TRBJ1-5|many
TGTGCCAGCAGCTCCATTGGGACGGCAAATCAGCCCCAGCATTTT
CASSSIGTANQPQHF
>TRBD2|TRBV15|TRBJ2-7|NA
TGTGCCACCAGCAGAGACTGGACTAGCGGGAGGGCCTCCTACGAGCAGTACTTC
CATSRDWTSGRASYEQYF
>NA|TRBV18|TRBJ1-2|many
TGTGCCAGCTCACCAGGCAGTCACAACTATGGCTACACCTTC
CASSPGSHNYGYTF
>NA|TRBV11-3|TRBJ1-3|few
TGTACCAGCAGCTTAAGGAGACAGCCGGGGATCTCTGGAAACACCATATATTTT
CTSSLRRQPGISGNTIYF
>TRBD1|TRBV19|TRBJ2-6|NA
TGTGCCAGTAGTGCGTCCCGAGGGGGCGCAGGGAATGGGGCCAACGTCCTGACTTTC
CASSASRGGAGNGANVLTF
>TRBD1|TRBV20-1|TRBJ2-5|many
TGCAGCGCGCAAGGGGGCGGTCAAGAGACCCAGTACTTC
CSAQGGGQETQYF
>NA|TRBV14|TRBJ1-2|few
TGTGCCAGCAGCCAAGGGCCGGTGCCATACTATGGCTACACCTTC
CASSQGPVPYYGYTF
>TRBD1|TRBV6-1|TRBJ2-1|NA
TGTGCCAGCAGCTCCGGGACAGGGGGCAACAATGAGCAGTTCTTC
CASSSGTGGNNEQFF
>NA|TRBV19|TRBJ1-3|few
TGTGCCAGCGGGGCAGGAAACACCATATATTTT
CASGAGNTIYF
>NA|TRBV2|TRBJ2-3|many
TGTGCCAGCAGTGAATTATCAGGGGGCACAGATACGCAGTATTTT
CASSELSGGTDTQYF
>TRBD1|TRBV2|TRBJ1-1|many
TGTGCCAGCAGTATCCAAGGACAGGGCACTGAAGCTTTCTTT
CASSIQGQGTEAFF
>TRBD1|TRBV11-2|TRBJ1-2|many
TGTGCCAGCAGCTTAGATTGGGGGACAGGGAATGGCTACACCTTC
CASSLDWGTGNGYTF